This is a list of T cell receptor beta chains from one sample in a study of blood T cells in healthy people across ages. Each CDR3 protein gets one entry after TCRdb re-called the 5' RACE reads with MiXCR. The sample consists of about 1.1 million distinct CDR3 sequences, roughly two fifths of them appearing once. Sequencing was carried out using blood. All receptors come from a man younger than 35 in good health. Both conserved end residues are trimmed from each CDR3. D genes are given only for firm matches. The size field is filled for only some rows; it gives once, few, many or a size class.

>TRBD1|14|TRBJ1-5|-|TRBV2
ASRTGTGGRNQPQH
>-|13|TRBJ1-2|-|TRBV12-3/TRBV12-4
ASSPGGALIYGYT
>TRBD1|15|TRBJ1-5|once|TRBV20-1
SARADRGRYGNQPQH
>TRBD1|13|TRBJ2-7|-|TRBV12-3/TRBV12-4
AAPPDRGSSYEQY
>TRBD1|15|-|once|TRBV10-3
AVREKPGQEIQETQY
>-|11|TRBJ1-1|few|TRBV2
ASSEEKNTEAF
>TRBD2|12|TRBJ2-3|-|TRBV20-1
SALSGRVTDTQY
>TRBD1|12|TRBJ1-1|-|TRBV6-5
ASRTRQGFGEAF
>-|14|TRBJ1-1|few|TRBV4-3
ASSQDPPETNTEAF
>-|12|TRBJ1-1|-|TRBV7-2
ASSLYGAGDEAF
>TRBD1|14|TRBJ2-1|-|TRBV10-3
AISANRGRRTNEQF
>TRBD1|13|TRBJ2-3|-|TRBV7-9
ASSLGGTGFDTQY
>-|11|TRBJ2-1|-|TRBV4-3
ASSQDKGNEQF
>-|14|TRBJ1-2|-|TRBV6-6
ASSPTTNTGNYGYT
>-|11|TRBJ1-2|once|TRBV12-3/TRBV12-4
AAIQGVGYGYT
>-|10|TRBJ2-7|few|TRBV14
ASSRRDYEQY
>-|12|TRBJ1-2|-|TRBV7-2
ASRPNTGDRGYT
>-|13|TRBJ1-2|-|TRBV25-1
ASSLEDGVDYGYT
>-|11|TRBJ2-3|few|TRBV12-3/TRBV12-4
ASSVGTQDTQY
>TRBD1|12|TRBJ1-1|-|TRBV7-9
ARSSQGGDTEAF
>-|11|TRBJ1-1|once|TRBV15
ATSSSRNTEAF
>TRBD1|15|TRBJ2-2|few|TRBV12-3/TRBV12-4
ASIKQQGPANTGELF
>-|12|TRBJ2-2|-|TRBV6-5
ASSYRWLHGELF
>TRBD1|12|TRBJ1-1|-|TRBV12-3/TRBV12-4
ASSPKGARSEAF
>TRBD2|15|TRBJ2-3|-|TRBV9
ASSVATSGELSDTQY
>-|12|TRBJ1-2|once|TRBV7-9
ASSLIPRVDGYT
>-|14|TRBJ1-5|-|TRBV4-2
ASSQDSGFEPLPQH
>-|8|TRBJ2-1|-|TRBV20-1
SLWGNEQF
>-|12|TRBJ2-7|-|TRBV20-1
SAPVPGGFYEQY
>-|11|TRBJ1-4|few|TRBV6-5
ASSLRNIEKLF
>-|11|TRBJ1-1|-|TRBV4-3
ASSQIGNTEAF
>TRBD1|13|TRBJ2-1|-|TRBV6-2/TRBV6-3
ASKRGGQGGNEQF
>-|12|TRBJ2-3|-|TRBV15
VTSAAMGTDTQY
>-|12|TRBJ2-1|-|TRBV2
ASSERSGDNEQF
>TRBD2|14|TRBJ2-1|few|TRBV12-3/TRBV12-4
ASSPSSGGRYNEQF
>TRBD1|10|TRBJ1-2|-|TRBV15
ATNRGSYGYT
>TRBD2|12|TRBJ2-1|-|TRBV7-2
ASSARTRSKEQF
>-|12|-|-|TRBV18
ASSPGKTGETQY
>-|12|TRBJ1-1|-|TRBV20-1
SARGHMGNTEAF
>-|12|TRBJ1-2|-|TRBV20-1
SASPGAGSGGYT
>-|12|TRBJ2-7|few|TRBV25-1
ASSLKGANYEQY
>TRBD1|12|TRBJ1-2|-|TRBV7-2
ASTRLGTGDGYT
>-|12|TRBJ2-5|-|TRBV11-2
ASSVTTLYSEQY
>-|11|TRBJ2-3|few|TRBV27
ASSHEVRDTQY
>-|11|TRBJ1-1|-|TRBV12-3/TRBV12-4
ASAQGRGTEAF
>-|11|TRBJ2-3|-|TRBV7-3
ASSQEPTDTQY
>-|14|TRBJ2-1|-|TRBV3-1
ASSHDTAQAGNEQF
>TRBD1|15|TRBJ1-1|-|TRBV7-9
ASSLGRGQPLNTEAF
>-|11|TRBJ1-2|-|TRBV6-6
ASSDLHPGGYT
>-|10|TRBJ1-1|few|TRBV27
ASSVLGARAF
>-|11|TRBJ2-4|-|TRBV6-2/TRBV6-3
ASSYYQGNIQY